The clone carrying this T cell receptor beta chain was counted at least ten times. What it binds is unknown. TCR beta CDR3 regions were amplified from RNA. First-round RT-PCR of the TCR CDR3 relied on the HTBI primer set. From the multiplex PCR reads, TCRdb called clonotypes with MiXCR, one entry per CDR3 protein. Here the sample spans about 740,000 distinct CDR3 sequences, approximately 15% being singletons. From germline, CDR1 is SGHDT and CDR2 YYEEEE. J lost 7 bases, V lost 1 base, and 8 bases had no gene match. CDR3 length: 16 residues. This entry comes from a study of T cells in Graves' hyperthyroidism and ophthalmopathy. General study results and limits: The blood repertoire included most of the expanded thyroid clonotypes above 0.001.

Not enrolled were patients with uncontrolled infection, other autoimmune disease, pregnancy or lactation. The receptor was derived from a woman under 30 with Graves' hyperthyroidism. The chain has TRBV5-6 and TRBJ2-7; TRBD2 agrees at 13 bases. The specimen was blood. CDR3 in amino acids: CASSLRRTSGSGEQYF. CDR3 nucleotides: TGTGCCAGCAGCTTGCGACGGACTAGCGGGAGTGGTGAGCAGTACTTC. Complete variable domain (other parts from reference TRBV5-6 and TRBJ2-7): DAGVTQSPTHLIKTRGQQVTLRCSPKSGHDTVSWYQQALGQGPQFIFQYYEEEERQRGNFPDRFSGHQFPNYSSELNVNALLLGDSALYLCASSLRRTSGSGEQYFGPGTRLTVT.